The clone carrying this T cell receptor beta chain occurred many times. Genomic DNA was employed as the template in profiling TCR beta VDJ and CDR3. Each CDR3 protein gets one entry after TCRdb re-called the reads with MiXCR. The top ten clones hold about 1.7% of a sample with some 200,000 distinct CDR3 sequences, over 40% of them seen once. The source of the sample is a study of CD8+CD57+ T cells in acquired aplastic anemia. Previously, flow cytometry had revealed CD8+CD57+ cell expansion in the patients chosen for sequencing. Sequencing input: sorted CD4+, CD8+, or CD8+CD57+ T cells (not recorded which) from PBMCs. The clonotype comes from a human donor with aplastic anemia.

CDR3: CASSMPPAPDEQFF. The DNA for the CDR3 is TGTGCCAGTAGTATGCCCCCTGCTCCGGATGAGCAGTTCTTC. This chain links TRBV19 with TRBJ2-1, with D hard to call. Germline V CDR1 and CDR2: LNHDA, SQIVND (reference sequence). The CDR3 loop spans 14 amino acids. V lost 3 bases, J lost 8 bases, and 14 bases lay in between.